The 9 T cell receptor beta chains below come from one sample, sequenced in a study of T cell repertoires in cytomegalovirus infection (dated by TCRdb to the late 2010s). What this sample's treatment or condition label stands for: in vitro stimulation with specific CMV peptide epitopes to enrich CMV-specific T cells. No antigen has been identified for these receptors. Sequencing instrument: Illumina HiSeq 1500. Using fastp trimming at Q25 and MiXCR clonotype assembly, TCRdb reanalyzed the public sequencing data and kept in-frame beta chains. Rows with one shared CDR3 protein collapse into an entry with the most common genes and DNA. The sample table holds around 81,000 distinct CDR3 sequences, of which about 40% were seen once. The biggest ten clones account for 85% to 95% of the sample. Source: CD8+ T cells from cultured PBMCs, taken from culture after CMV antigen stimulation. These receptors all come from a human donor in good health (CMV status not recorded). Some clones in this sample may be carry-over from other donors' samples.

V gene TRBV7-6 combines with J gene TRBJ2-4; D is perhaps TRBD1 or TRBD2 (5 bases each). Trimming stripped 5 bases from V and 9 bases from J, with 17 bases between. The CDR3 runs to 14 residues. Germline V gives CDR1 SGHVS, CDR2 FNYEAQ. CDR3 DNA sequence: TGTGCCAGCAGCCCAGAGGGGTCGAGTAGCATTCAGTACTTC. It encodes CASSPEGSSSIQYF.

The chain couples TRBV7-6 to TRBJ2-7; TRBD1 agrees at 7 bases. This CDR3 comprises 12 residues. Germline CDR1 SGHVS, CDR2 FNYEAQ. V lost 1 base to trimming and J lost 12 bases; unmatched junction nucleotides: 6. CDR3 sequence reads: CASSLEPTGAYF. The CDR3 region has the DNA TGTGCCAGCAGCTTAGAGCCCACAGGGGCGTACTTC.

This rearrangement joins TRBV19 to TRBJ1-2; D gene ambiguous. With 8 bases removed from V and 4 bases from J, the gap between germline ends came to 11 bases. CDR3 length equals 12 residues. Per germline, CDR1 LNHDA and CDR2 SQIVND (reference sequence). The CDR3: CASLAGSYGYTF. The CDR3, as DNA: TGTGCCAGTCTAGCGGGGTCCTATGGCTACACCTTC.

This clonotype was seen a handful of times. The V gene is TRBV6-5, the J gene TRBJ2-1; D unclear. This CDR3 spans 13 amino acids. Trimming took 6 bases from V and 7 from J, leaving 13 bases between them. Germline values: CDR1 MNHEY, CDR2 SVGAGI. The chain's CDR3 is CASSIDNYNEQFF. DNA for the CDR3: TGTGCCAGCAGCATAGACAACTATAATGAGCAGTTCTTC.

The chain carries TRBV4-1 and TRBJ2-2, with D perhaps being TRBD1 or TRBD2 (5 bases each). Germline V gives CDR1 MGHRA, CDR2 YSYEKL. Deletions cut 1 base from V and 0 bases from J, with 15 bases between. The CDR3 loop spans 18 amino acids. The CDR3 loop reads CASSQGLSGTANTGELFF. The DNA for the CDR3 is TGCGCCAGCAGCCAAGGGCTATCCGGGACCGCGAACACCGGGGAGCTGTTTTTT.

The table lists this clonotype with a few counts. The genes are TRBV6-8 and TRBJ2-5; 8 bases agree with TRBD1. Trimming at V came to 7 bases and at J to 5 bases, leaving 9 bases not matched to a gene. In germline, CDR1 is MNHGY, CDR2 SAAAGT. This CDR3 contains 14 residues. CDR3 DNA: TGTGCCAGCAAACCAGACAGGGGCTTCGAGACCCAGTACTTC. It is translated as CASKPDRGFETQYF.

This clonotype was seen repeatedly, ten times or more. The chain employs TRBV12-3 or TRBV12-4 and TRBJ1-2; no firm D call. Between the trimmed V and J ends, which lost 1 base and 5 bases, there was a span of 5 bases. CDR3 length: 12 amino acids. The CDR3 bases are TGTGCCAGCAGTTTAGGTCTTTATGGCTACACCTTC. It codes for CASSLGLYGYTF.

This clonotype was recorded a few times. The chain has TRBV11-2 and TRBJ1-2; D unresolved. The CDR3 loop spans 16 amino acids. The ends were cut back, 5 bases at V and 0 bases at J, with 16 bases in the middle. Per the germline V gene, CDR1 is SGHAT and CDR2 is FQNNGV. CDR3 sequence reads: CASSLGSELANYGYTF. CDR3 nucleotides: TGTGCCAGCAGCCTAGGGTCTGAGTTAGCTAACTATGGCTACACCTTC.

This clonotype was picked up a small number of times. V and J are TRBV7-2 and TRBJ2-7; D unresolved. This CDR3 region has 11 residues. Germline CDR1 SGHTA, CDR2 FQGNSA. Trimming left V 5 bases short and J 2 bases short, with 4 bases between. The CDR3 DNA reads TGTGCCAGCAGCGCAACCTACGAGCAGTACTTC. Encoded protein: CASSATYEQYF. The entire variable domain, with the rest obtained from reference TRBV7-2 and TRBJ2-7, is as follows: GAGVSQSPSNKVTEKGKDVELRCDPISGHTALYWYRQSLGQGLEFLIYFQGNSAPDKSGLPSDRFSAERTGGSVSTLTIQRTQQEDSAVYLCASSATYEQYFGPGTRLTVT.